The 27 T cell receptor beta chains listed next were all sequenced from one sample in a study of STAT5B mutations in CD4+ large granular lymphocyte leukemia. Profiled with immunoSEQ multiplex PCR; TCRdb holds only in-frame clones, not every one. Here the sample spans 25,000 to 35,000 clones, about 81% being singletons. The sample comprised CD4+ T cells from blood buffy coats. These receptors were obtained from a human donor in good health.

The V call is TRBV7-7, the J call TRBJ2-5; possibly TRBD1 for D (5 bases). Germline V gene data show CDR1 as SSHAT and CDR2 as FNYEAQ (reference sequence). Trimming pared 5 bases from V and 0 bases from J, leaving 13 bases between. The CDR3 consists of 15 residues. The CDR3: CASSRTLDNQETQYF. The CDR3 DNA reads TGTGCCAGCAGCCGAACGCTGGACAACCAAGAGACCCAGTACTTC.

The CDR3 loop reads CASSQGFPPGELFF. DNA of the CDR3: TGCGCCAGCAGCCAAGGGTTTCCCCCCGGGGAGCTGTTTTTT. This chain links TRBV4-3 with TRBJ2-2; unclear D gene. The V end was cut by 1 base, the J end by 6 bases, with 9 bases between. This CDR3 is built from 14 residues. The germline CDR1 and CDR2 sequences are LGHNA and YSLEER.

V is TRBV7-8 and J is TRBJ2-2, with D possibly being TRBD1 (5 bases). The CDR3 has 14 residues. Trimming cost V 7 bases and J 6 bases, with 15 bases left between them. Germline CDR1 and CDR2: SGHVS and FQNEAQ. CDR3 residues: CASTRSSRAGELFF. The CDR3 DNA reads as TGTGCCAGCACCAGGTCATCCAGGGCCGGGGAGCTGTTTTTT.

The chain couples TRBV5-4 to TRBJ2-3; TRBD1 agrees at 10 bases. The CDR3 covers 15 residues. The germline V gene has CDR1 SGHNT and CDR2 YYREEE (reference sequence). J was trimmed by 5 bases and V by 4 bases; bases with no gene match: 7. This chain's CDR3 is CASSPPGQGRDTQYF. The DNA for the CDR3 is TGTGCCAGCAGCCCCCCGGGACAGGGGAGAGATACGCAGTATTTT.

This chain links TRBV30 with TRBJ1-5, with D perhaps matching TRBD1 (6 bases). The germline gives CDR1 GTSNPN, CDR2 SVGIG (reference sequence). The CDR3 extends over 15 amino acids. The germline V and J ends were trimmed by 1 base and 6 bases, with 16 bases remaining between them. The CDR3 protein is CAWSGGGGTGQPQHF. CDR3 DNA: TGTGCCTGGAGTGGAGGAGGGGGTACAGGTCAGCCCCAGCATTTT.

The J gene is TRBJ1-5, the V gene TRBV5-1; D unclear. The CDR3 is 15 residues long. Germline CDR1 is SGHRS and CDR2 is YFSETQ. Trimming left V 1 base short and J 2 bases short, with 10 bases between. CDR3 bases: TGCGCCAGCAGCTTGTCCGCGGATGGCAATCAGCCCCAGCATTTT. Residues: CASSLSADGNQPQHF.

The rearrangement joins TRBV7-9 to TRBJ2-6; a weak D match, TRBD2 (6 bases). The CDR3 loop spans 16 amino acids. V lost 4 bases and J lost 3, with 13 bases in between. Looked up from germline, CDR1 is SEHNR and CDR2 is FQNEAQ (reference sequence). The CDR3 sequence is CASSSRAGRGANVLTF. The CDR3 DNA sequence: TGTGCCAGCAGCTCGAGGGCGGGACGTGGGGCCAACGTCCTGACTTTC.

The chain uses TRBV5-5 and TRBJ1-2, with TRBD1 identical over 12 bases. Trimming took 4 bases from V and 6 from J; bases not matched to a gene: 4. This CDR3 has 14 amino acids. CDR1 is SGHKS, CDR2 YYEKEE, per germline (reference sequence). In DNA, the CDR3 is TGTGCCAGCAGCGCCGGGACAGGGGGCGATGGCTACACCTTC. Translating it yields CASSAGTGGDGYTF.

V gene TRBV5-6 combines with J gene TRBJ1-4; D is unclear. The V end lost 2 bases, the J end lost 0 bases, and 11 bases lay between the germline ends. Germline lookup yields CDR1 SGHDT and CDR2 YYEEEE. The CDR3 has 16 residues. The CDR3 here is CASSFATGATNEKLFF. CDR3 DNA sequence: TGTGCCAGCAGCTTTGCTACGGGCGCAACTAATGAAAAACTGTTTTTT.

This chain uses TRBV5-1 with TRBJ2-2; the match to TRBD1 covers 8 bases. Trimming cost V 4 bases and J 2 bases; bases outside gene matches: 10. CDR1 and CDR2 from the germline V gene are SGHRS and YFSETQ. CDR3 length: 17 amino acids. This CDR3 is CASSLQGVYLNTGELFF. The CDR3 nucleotides are TGCGCCAGCAGCCTACAGGGGGTCTACCTCAACACCGGGGAGCTGTTTTTT.

The V gene is TRBV19, the J gene TRBJ1-4; D is possibly TRBD1 (6 bases). Trimming cost V 2 bases and J 5 bases, with 9 bases left between them. This CDR3 has 14 amino acids. In germline, CDR1 is LNHDA, CDR2 SQIVND (reference sequence). CDR3 amino acids: CASSITGPNEKLFF. As DNA, the CDR3 is TGTGCCAGTAGTATAACAGGGCCAAATGAAAAACTGTTTTTT.

The sample holds a few counts of this clone. This sequence joins TRBV10-3 and TRBJ1-2; no reliable D call. This CDR3 spans 13 amino acids. Per germline, CDR1 ENHRY and CDR2 SYGVKD. Between the trimmed V and J ends, which lost 6 bases and 4 bases, there was a span of 12 bases. The CDR3 coding sequence is TGTGCCATCAGGGCAGACCTTAGCTATGGCTACACCTTC. Residues: CAIRADLSYGYTF.

The V gene is TRBV18, the J gene TRBJ2-2; D unclear. This CDR3 region has 15 residues. Germline V CDR1 and CDR2: KGHSH, LQKENI. V was shortened by 3 bases and J by 2 bases, with 10 bases between the two germline ends. DNA of the CDR3: TGTGCCAGCTCACCGTTTGACCGAAACACCGGGGAGCTGTTTTTT. Translation: CASSPFDRNTGELFF.

The V call is TRBV19, the J call TRBJ2-5; TRBD1 aligns across 8 bases. The CDR3 consists of 16 residues. Germline V gives CDR1 LNHDA, CDR2 SQIVND (reference sequence). V was pared by 9 bases and J by 5 bases, with 17 bases of the junction left unmatched. This chain's CDR3 is CASSPLNAGGRETQYF. The CDR3 DNA follows: TGTGCCAGCTCCCCTTTGAACGCAGGGGGCAGGGAGACCCAGTACTTC.

The chain has TRBV6-1 and TRBJ2-3; 7 nucleotides match TRBD2. The length of the CDR3 is 15 residues. Germline CDR1 reads MNHNS; CDR2 reads SASEGT. V gave up 1 base and J gave up 3 bases; unmatched junction bases: 4. The CDR3 is CASSEDGEGTDTQYF. The CDR3 DNA reads as TGTGCCAGCAGTGAAGATGGGGAGGGGACAGATACGCAGTATTTT.

The chain is built from TRBV4-1 and TRBJ1-2; a possible D gene is TRBD1 (6 bases). Trimming removed 1 base from V and 8 bases from J, with 14 bases in between. Germline CDR1 and CDR2: MGHRA and YSYEKL. The CDR3 covers 14 residues. CDR3 sequence reads: CASSQVTGFQGYTF. The CDR3 DNA sequence: TGCGCCAGCAGCCAAGTAACAGGGTTTCAGGGCTACACCTTC.

This clone was detected only a few times. V is TRBV19 and J is TRBJ2-2; D gene ambiguous. The V end was cut by 3 bases, the J end by 8 bases, with 13 bases between. The germline gives CDR1 LNHDA, CDR2 SQIVND (reference sequence). This CDR3 region has 14 residues. CDR3 bases: TGTGCCAGTAGTATGGGTTCGATGGCGGGGGAGCTGTTTTTT. Protein sequence: CASSMGSMAGELFF.

The V call is TRBV21-1, the J call TRBJ2-2; the table assigns TRBD2, which was not confirmed against the DNA. TRBV21-1 has pseudogene status. The CDR3 is 16 residues long. The CDR3 reads CASSKGPGQGTGELFF. The CDR3 DNA is TGTGCCAGCAGCAAAGGTCCGGGTCAAGGCACCGGGGAGCTGTTTTTT.

The V gene is TRBV5-8, the J gene TRBJ2-3; D ambiguous. The CDR3 sequence is 19 residues long. Trimming cost V 0 bases and J 2 bases, with 22 bases left between them. The germline CDR1 and CDR2 sequences are SGHTS and YDEGEE. CDR3 residues: CASSLVSPFSARPTDTQYF. CDR3 nucleotides: TGTGCCAGCAGCTTGGTTTCGCCATTCTCGGCCAGACCCACAGATACGCAGTATTTT. The full variable domain, its missing parts supplied by reference TRBV5-8 and TRBJ2-3, is EAGVTQSPTHLIKTRGQQATLRCSPISGHTSVYWYQQALGLGLQFLLWYDEGEERNRGNFPPRFSGRQFPNYSSELNVNALELEDSALYLCASSLVSPFSARPTDTQYFGPGTRLTVL.

The chain couples TRBV11-2 to TRBJ1-2, with 8 bases lining up with TRBD1. Trimming cost V 5 bases and J 3 bases; bases outside gene matches: 8. The CDR3 has 15 residues. CDR1 and CDR2 (germline): SGHAT, FQNNGV. DNA of the CDR3: TGTGCCAGCAGCCTTGGGACAGGACCTCACTATGGCTACACCTTC. This translates into CASSLGTGPHYGYTF.

The chain joins TRBV19 to TRBJ1-1; possibly TRBD1 for D (6 bases). V was pared by 5 bases and J by 1 base, with 20 bases between. The germline gives CDR1 LNHDA, CDR2 SQIVND (reference sequence). CDR3 size: 17 residues. CDR3 bases: TGTGCCAGTAGTTTCAGGGGTTTGTTAGGACGGAACACTGAAGCTTTCTTT. This encodes CASSFRGLLGRNTEAFF.

The rearrangement joins TRBV19 to TRBJ1-2; D is perhaps TRBD1 (5 bases). V was trimmed by 9 bases and J by 5 bases, leaving 10 bases between them. This CDR3 spans 11 amino acids. Germline V gene data show CDR1 as LNHDA and CDR2 as SQIVND (reference sequence). DNA of the CDR3: TGTGCCAGCGGGGGATGGTATGGCTACACCTTC. This encodes CASGGWYGYTF.

This rearrangement joins TRBV7-9 to TRBJ1-2; 9 bases match TRBD1. Per germline, CDR1 SEHNR and CDR2 FQNEAQ (reference sequence). V was pared by 1 base and J by 7 bases, with 7 bases of the junction left unmatched. This CDR3 region has 15 residues. CDR3 sequence: CASSLGTGDLGGYTF. The DNA of the CDR3 is TGTGCCAGCAGCTTAGGGACAGGGGATCTGGGTGGCTACACCTTC.

This chain uses TRBV7-9 with TRBJ2-3; 8 bases line up with TRBD2. The CDR3 is 16 amino acids. The germline gives CDR1 SEHNR, CDR2 FQNEAQ (reference sequence). V trimming: 1 base; J trimming: 4 bases; junction bases outside the gene matches: 7. CDR3: CASSLDSGRYPDTQYF. The CDR3 nucleotides are TGTGCCAGCAGCTTAGACAGCGGGAGATATCCAGATACGCAGTATTTT.

The CDR3 DNA reads TGTGCCAGCAGTGGTGCGGACTACAATGAGCAGTTCTTC. Translating it yields CASSGADYNEQFF. The V call is TRBV6-1, the J call TRBJ2-1; D gene uncertain. V was cut by 4 bases and J by 3 bases, with 7 bases left in between. CDR1 and CDR2 (germline): MNHNS, SASEGT. The CDR3 has 13 residues.

The gene calls are TRBV5-4 and TRBJ2-3; 7 nucleotides agree with TRBD1. Per germline, CDR1 SGHNT and CDR2 YYREEE (reference sequence). CDR3 length: 15 amino acids. Trimming cost V 4 bases and J 0 bases; bases outside gene matches: 5. In DNA, the CDR3 is TGTGCCAGCAGCCTAACAGGGGACAGCACAGATACGCAGTATTTT. It specifies CASSLTGDSTDTQYF.

The V gene is TRBV5-4, the J gene TRBJ2-2; 11 nucleotides match TRBD2. Germline CDR1 and CDR2: SGHNT and YYREEE (reference sequence). Losses at the gene ends were 0 bases for V and 4 bases for J; bases not matched to a gene: 5. This CDR3 contains 17 residues. This CDR3 reads CASSLGPLAGATGELFF. The CDR3 bases are TGTGCCAGCAGCTTGGGACCACTAGCGGGAGCCACCGGGGAGCTGTTTTTT.